This TCR beta chain was obtained from a study of blood T cell repertoires in COVID-19. Background on the study: Material from acute and convalescent COVID-19 was sourced from the United States, Italy and Spain. T cells, B-cell-depleted T cells, or PBMCs supplied cDNA or gDNA.

Researchers sorted participants into cohorts using their self-reported clinical history. Recovered Cohort 3 donors showed two negative PCRs, clearance, or symptom resolution. The CDR3 contains 15 residues. Germline V gives CDR1 LNHDA, CDR2 SQIVND (reference sequence). Trimming took 6 bases from V and 2 from J; bases not matched to a gene: 8. Sequencing was performed with immunoSEQ multiplex PCR; in TCRdb, only in-frame clones are kept and a portion is missing. In the table there are a few hundred thousand clones, about 86% of which are singletons. The rearrangement uses TRBV19 and TRBJ2-7, with 9 bases aligning to TRBD1. The sequence was obtained from a man in his fifties who had recovered from COVID-19. The material sequenced was PBMCs or T cells enriched from blood (not recorded which). CDR3 amino acids: CASRMGQGLAYEQYF. The CDR3 coding sequence is TGTGCCAGTAGGATGGGACAGGGTTTAGCCTACGAGCAGTACTTC.